Listed below are T cell receptor beta chains from one sample, sequenced in a study of T cells after yellow fever vaccination. Each CDR3 protein is one row after TCRdb ran MiXCR on the 5' RACE reads. The table lists 250,000 to 400,000 distinct CDR3 sequences, roughly 3.9% of them singletons. The sample in question was PBMCs, obtained 5 days after the yellow fever booster vaccination. The source is a man aged 18 to 30 who received the YFV17D yellow fever vaccine. Both conserved end residues are part of each CDR3. A D gene is named only where the DNA matches it firmly. Clone size is shown for a subset of rows, as once, few, many or a class of expanded clone.

size	length	J	V	D	DNA	CDR3
few	14	TRBJ1-6	TRBV18	TRBD1	TGTGCCAGCTCACCACAGGGGGCGCGTTCACCCCTCCACTTT	CASSPQGARSPLHF
many	13	TRBJ2-7	TRBV19	.	TGTGCCACGAATGGGGGGGCGACCTACGAGCAGTACTTC	CATNGGATYEQYF
few	17	TRBJ1-4	TRBV5-1	TRBD1	TGCGCCAGCAGCCGCGGACAGGGGCTCCCAACTAATGAAAAACTGTTTTTT	CASSRGQGLPTNEKLFF
many	13	TRBJ2-2	TRBV9	.	TGTGCCAGCAGCGTAGAGAACACCGGGGAGCTGTTTTTT	CASSVENTGELFF
few	12	TRBJ1-5	TRBV12-3/TRBV12-4	.	TGTGCCAGCAAATCAGGGAATCAGCCCCAGCATTTT	CASKSGNQPQHF
few	15	TRBJ2-5	TRBV20-1	TRBD2	TGCAGTGCTAGAACGGCGCGGGGGGACGGCGAGACCCAGTACTTC	CSARTARGDGETQYF
few	15	TRBJ2-7	TRBV5-4	.	TGTGCCAGCAGCTTGGCAGCCAGCCGGATTGACGAGCAGTACTTC	CASSLAASRIDEQYF
.	20	TRBJ2-2	TRBV7-6	.	TGTGCCAGCAGCTCGCGAGATGGCAGGGGTGCGGGATTTAACACCGGGGAGCTGTTTTTT	CASSSRDGRGAGFNTGELFF
few	16	TRBJ2-1	TRBV7-6	.	TGTGCCAGCAGCTTTTTGATCGGCGCCAGGGGCGATGAGCAGTTCTTC	CASSFLIGARGDEQFF
.	15	TRBJ2-1	TRBV7-6	.	TGTGCCAGCAGCTTCGGAGGTCCCTCCTACAATGAGCAGTTCTTC	CASSFGGPSYNEQFF